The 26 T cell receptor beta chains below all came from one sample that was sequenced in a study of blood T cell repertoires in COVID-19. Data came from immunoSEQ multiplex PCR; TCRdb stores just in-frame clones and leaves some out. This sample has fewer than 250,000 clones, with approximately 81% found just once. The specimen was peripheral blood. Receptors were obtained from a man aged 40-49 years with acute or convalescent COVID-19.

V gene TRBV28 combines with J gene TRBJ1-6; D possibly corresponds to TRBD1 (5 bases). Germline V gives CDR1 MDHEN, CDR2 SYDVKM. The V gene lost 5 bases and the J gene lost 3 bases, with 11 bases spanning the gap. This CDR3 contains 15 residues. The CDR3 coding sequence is TGTGCCAGCAGTCGGAGACAGAACTATAATTCACCCCTCCACTTT. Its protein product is CASSRRQNYNSPLHF.

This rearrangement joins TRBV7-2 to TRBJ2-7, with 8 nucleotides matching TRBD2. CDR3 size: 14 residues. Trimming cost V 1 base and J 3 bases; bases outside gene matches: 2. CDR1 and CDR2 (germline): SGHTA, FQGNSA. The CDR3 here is CASSLERGLYEQYF. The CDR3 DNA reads TGTGCCAGCAGCTTAGAGCGGGGGCTCTACGAGCAGTACTTC. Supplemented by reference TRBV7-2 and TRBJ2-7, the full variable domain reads GAGVSQSPSNKVTEKGKDVELRCDPISGHTALYWYRQSLGQGLEFLIYFQGNSAPDKSGLPSDRFSAERTGGSVSTLTIQRTQQEDSAVYLCASSLERGLYEQYFGPGTRLTVT.

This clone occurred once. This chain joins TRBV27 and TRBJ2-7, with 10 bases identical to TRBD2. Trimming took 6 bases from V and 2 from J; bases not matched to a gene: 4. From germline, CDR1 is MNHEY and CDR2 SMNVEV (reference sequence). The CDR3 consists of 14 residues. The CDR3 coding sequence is TGTGCCAGCAGCTTTACTAGCGGGGCCTACGAGCAGTACTTC. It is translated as CASSFTSGAYEQYF.

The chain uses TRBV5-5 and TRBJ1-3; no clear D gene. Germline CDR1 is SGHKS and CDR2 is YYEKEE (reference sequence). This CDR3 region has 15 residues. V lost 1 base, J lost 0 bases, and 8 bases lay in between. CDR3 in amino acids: CASSLRVSSGNTIYF. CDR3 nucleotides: TGTGCCAGCAGCTTGAGAGTGTCCTCTGGAAACACCATATATTTT.

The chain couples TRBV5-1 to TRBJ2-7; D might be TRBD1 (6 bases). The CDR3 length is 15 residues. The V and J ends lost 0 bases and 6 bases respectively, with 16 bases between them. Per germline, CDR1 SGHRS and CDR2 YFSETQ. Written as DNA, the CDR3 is TGCGCCAGCAGCTTGGGTGGGCAGGGGAAGGGCGAGCAGTACTTC. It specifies CASSLGGQGKGEQYF.

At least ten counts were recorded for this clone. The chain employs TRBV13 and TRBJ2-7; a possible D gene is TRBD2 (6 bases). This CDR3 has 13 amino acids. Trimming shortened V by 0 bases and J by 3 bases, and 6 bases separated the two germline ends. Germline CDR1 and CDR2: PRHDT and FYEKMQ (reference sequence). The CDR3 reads CASSLGEGYEQYF. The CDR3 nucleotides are TGTGCCAGCAGCTTAGGGGAGGGCTACGAGCAGTACTTC.

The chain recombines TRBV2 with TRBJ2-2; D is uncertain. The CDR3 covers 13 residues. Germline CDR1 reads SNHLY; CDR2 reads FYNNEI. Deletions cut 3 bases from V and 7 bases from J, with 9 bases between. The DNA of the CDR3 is TGTGCCAGCAGTGACAAGCGCGGCGGGGAGCTGTTTTTT. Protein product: CASSDKRGGELFF.

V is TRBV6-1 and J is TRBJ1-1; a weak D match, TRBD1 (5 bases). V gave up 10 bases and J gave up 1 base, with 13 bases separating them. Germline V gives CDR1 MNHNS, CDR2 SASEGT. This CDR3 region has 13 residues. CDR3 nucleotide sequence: TGTGCCACCTCGACAGACCCGAACACTGAAGCTTTCTTT. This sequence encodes CATSTDPNTEAFF.

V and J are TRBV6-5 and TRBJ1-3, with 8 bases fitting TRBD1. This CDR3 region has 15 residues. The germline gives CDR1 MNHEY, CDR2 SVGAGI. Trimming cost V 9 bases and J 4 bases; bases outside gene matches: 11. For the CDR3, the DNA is TGTGCCAGTTCAAAAATGCAGGGGGCGGGAAACACCATATATTTT. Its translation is CASSKMQGAGNTIYF.

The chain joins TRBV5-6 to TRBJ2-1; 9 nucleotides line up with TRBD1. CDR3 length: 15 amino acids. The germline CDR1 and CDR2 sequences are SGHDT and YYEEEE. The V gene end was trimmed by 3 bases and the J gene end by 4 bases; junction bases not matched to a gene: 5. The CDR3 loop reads CASSSRDRVYNEQFF. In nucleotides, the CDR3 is TGTGCCAGCAGCTCCCGGGACAGGGTTTACAATGAGCAGTTCTTC.

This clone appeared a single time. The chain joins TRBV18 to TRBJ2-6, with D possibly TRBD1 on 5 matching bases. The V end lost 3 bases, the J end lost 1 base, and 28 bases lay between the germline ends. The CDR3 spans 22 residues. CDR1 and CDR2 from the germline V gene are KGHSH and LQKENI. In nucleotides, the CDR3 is TGTGCCAGCTCACCGGTGAGTACAGGAAGCATTATCTCGGGTTCTGGGGCCAACGTCCTGACTTTC. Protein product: CASSPVSTGSIISGSGANVLTF.

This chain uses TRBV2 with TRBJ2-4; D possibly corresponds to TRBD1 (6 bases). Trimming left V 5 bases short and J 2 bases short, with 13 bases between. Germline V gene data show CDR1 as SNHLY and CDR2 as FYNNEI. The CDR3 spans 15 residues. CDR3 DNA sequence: TGTGCCAGCAGTCCCGAGGACAGTCCCAAAAACATTCAGTACTTC. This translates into CASSPEDSPKNIQYF.

CDR3 nucleotides: TGTGCCAGCAGTCTCGGCCTCCAGGGTTACACTGAAGCTTTCTTT. It yields the protein CASSLGLQGYTEAFF. The V and J genes are TRBV25-1 and TRBJ1-1, with a weak D call TRBD1 (5 bases). Trimming took 5 bases from V and 3 from J, leaving 16 bases between them. CDR3 length: 15 residues. Germline CDR1 and CDR2: MGHDK and SYGVNS.

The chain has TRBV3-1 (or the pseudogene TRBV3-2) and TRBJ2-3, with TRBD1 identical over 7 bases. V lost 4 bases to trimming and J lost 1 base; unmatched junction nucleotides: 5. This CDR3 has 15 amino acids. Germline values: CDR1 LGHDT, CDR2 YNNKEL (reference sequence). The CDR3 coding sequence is TGTGCCAGCAGCCCCAGGGGGAGAGGCACAGATACGCAGTATTTT. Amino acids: CASSPRGRGTDTQYF.

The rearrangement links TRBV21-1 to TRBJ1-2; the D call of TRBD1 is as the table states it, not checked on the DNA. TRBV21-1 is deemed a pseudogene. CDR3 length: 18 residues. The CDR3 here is CASSKPQIGVWKNYGYTF. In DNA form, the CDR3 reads TGTGCCAGCAGCAAACCACAAATAGGGGTATGGAAGAACTATGGCTACACCTTC.

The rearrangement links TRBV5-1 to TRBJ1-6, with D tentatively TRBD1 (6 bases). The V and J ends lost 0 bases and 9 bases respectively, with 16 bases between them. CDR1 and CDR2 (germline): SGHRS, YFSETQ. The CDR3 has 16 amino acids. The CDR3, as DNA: TGCGCCAGCAGCTTGGCTTTTGGGGGCAGGGGTTCACCCCTCCACTTT. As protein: CASSLAFGGRGSPLHF.

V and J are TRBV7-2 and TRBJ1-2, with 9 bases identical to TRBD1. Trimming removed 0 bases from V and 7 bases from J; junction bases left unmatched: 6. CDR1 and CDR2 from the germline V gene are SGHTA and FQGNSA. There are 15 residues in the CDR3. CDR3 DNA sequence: TGTGCCAGCAGCTTAGCTACAGGGGGCGCCGGTGGCTACACCTTC. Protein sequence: CASSLATGGAGGYTF.

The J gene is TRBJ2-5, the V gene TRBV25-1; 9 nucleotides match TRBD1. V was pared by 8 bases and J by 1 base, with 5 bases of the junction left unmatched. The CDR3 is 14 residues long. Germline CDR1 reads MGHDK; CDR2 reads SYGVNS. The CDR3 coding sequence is TGTGCCAGCTCCCCGGACAGGGGCCAAGAGACCCAGTACTTC. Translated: CASSPDRGQETQYF.

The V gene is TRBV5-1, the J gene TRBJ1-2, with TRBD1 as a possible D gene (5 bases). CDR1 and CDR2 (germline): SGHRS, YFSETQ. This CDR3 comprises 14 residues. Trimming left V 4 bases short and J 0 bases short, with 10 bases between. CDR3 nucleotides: TGCGCCAGCAGCACTGGACAAACTAACTATGGCTACACCTTC. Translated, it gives CASSTGQTNYGYTF.

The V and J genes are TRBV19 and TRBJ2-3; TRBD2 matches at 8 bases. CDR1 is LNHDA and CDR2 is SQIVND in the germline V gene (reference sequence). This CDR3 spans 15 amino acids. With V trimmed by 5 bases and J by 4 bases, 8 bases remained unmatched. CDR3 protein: CASSDSGGAADTQYF. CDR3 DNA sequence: TGTGCCAGTAGTGACAGCGGGGGCGCTGCAGATACGCAGTATTTT.

For the CDR3, the DNA is TGTGCCAGCAGTGATCTTCCCCCCGGGACAGGGTCGTACAATGAGCAGTTCTTC. Translation: CASSDLPPGTGSYNEQFF. V usage is TRBV6-4 and J usage is TRBJ2-1; 9 positions match TRBD1. Germline-derived CDR1 and CDR2 are MRHNA and SNTAGT. The trim removed 3 bases at V and 4 bases at J, leaving 13 bases unmatched. The CDR3 is made up of 18 amino acids.

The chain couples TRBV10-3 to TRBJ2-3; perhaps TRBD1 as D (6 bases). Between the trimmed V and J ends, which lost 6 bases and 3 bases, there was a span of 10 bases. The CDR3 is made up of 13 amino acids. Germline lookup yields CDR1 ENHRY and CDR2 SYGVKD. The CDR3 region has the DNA TGTGCCATCAGGAACAGGGATACAGATACGCAGTATTTT. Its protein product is CAIRNRDTDTQYF.

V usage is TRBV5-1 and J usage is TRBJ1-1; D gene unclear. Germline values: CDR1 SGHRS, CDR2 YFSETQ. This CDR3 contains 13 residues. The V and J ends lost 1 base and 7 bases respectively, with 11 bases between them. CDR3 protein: CASSLSVGSEAFF. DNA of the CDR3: TGCGCCAGCAGCTTGAGTGTGGGGAGTGAAGCTTTCTTT.

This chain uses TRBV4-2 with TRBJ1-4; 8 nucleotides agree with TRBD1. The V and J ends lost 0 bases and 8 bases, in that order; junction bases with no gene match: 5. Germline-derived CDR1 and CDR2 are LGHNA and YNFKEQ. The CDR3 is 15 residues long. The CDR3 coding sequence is TGTGCCAGCAGCCAAGAGACAGGGGCAAGCGAAAAACTGTTTTTT. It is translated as CASSQETGASEKLFF.

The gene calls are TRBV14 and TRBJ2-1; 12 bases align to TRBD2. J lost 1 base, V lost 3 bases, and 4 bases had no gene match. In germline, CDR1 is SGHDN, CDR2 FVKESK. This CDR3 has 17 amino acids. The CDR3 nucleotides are TGTGCCAGCAGCCAGACTAGCGGGGGTTGGTCCTACAATGAGCAGTTCTTC. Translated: CASSQTSGGWSYNEQFF.

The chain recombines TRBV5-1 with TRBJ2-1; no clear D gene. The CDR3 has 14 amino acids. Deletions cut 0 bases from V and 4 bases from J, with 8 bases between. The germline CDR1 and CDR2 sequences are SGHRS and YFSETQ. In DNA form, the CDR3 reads TGCGCCAGCAGCTTGGTTCCCCAATACAATGAGCAGTTCTTC. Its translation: CASSLVPQYNEQFF.